This T cell receptor (beta chain) originates from a study of blood T cell repertoires in COVID-19. Method: immunoSEQ multiplex PCR; TCRdb's copy keeps in-frame clones and lacks some. The profile covers about 140,000 clones, with 84% appearing a single time and 5% to 6% taken by the ten largest. V lost 3 bases, J lost 2 bases, and 8 bases lay in between. The length of the CDR3 is 12 residues. Per the germline V gene, CDR1 is GTSNPN and CDR2 is SVGIG (reference sequence). The receptor was isolated from a middle-aged man with acute COVID-19. V and J are TRBV30 and TRBJ2-7; D may be TRBD1 (6 bases). The material sequenced was PBMCs or T cells enriched from blood (not recorded which). CDR3 protein: CAWRGAPYEQYF. The CDR3, as DNA: TGTGCCTGGAGGGGGGCCCCCTACGAGCAGTACTTC.